The 19 T cell receptor beta chains in this list originate from one sample, sequenced in a study of blood T cell repertoires in COVID-19. Repertoires were generated with immunoSEQ multiplex PCR, while TCRdb's copy carries only in-frame clones and drops some. In the table there are around 200,000 clones, 86% of which are singletons. The sequencing sample was made of PBMCs or T cells enriched from blood (not recorded which). Receptors originate from a woman in her 30s who had been exposed to COVID-19.

The table lists this clone with a few counts. J is TRBJ1-5 and V is TRBV21-1; the listed D gene, TRBD1, was not tested against the DNA. TRBV21-1 is a pseudogene segment. The CDR3 sequence is 17 residues long. In DNA form, the CDR3 reads TGTGCCAGCAGCAAAGGGCACCCACCTCGTGGCAATCAGCCCCAGCATTTT. It translates to CASSKGHPPRGNQPQHF.

The chain recombines TRBV6-5 with TRBJ2-7, with 7 nucleotides matching TRBD1. Germline V gene data show CDR1 as MNHEY and CDR2 as SVGAGI. V lost 7 bases, J lost 1 base, and 7 bases stayed unmatched. The CDR3 extends over 14 amino acids. In DNA, the CDR3 is TGTGCCAGCATGAGGGACAGCGTTTCCTACGAGCAGTACTTC. This sequence encodes CASMRDSVSYEQYF.

This chain links TRBV5-4 with TRBJ2-7; unclear D gene. The V and J ends lost 4 bases and 9 bases respectively, with 11 bases between them. The germline gives CDR1 SGHNT, CDR2 YYREEE (reference sequence). The CDR3 covers 11 residues. In DNA form, the CDR3 reads TGTGCCAGCAGCAACGACTGGAGGCAGTACTTC. It encodes CASSNDWRQYF.

The chain recombines TRBV6-5 with TRBJ1-2; 8 bases fit TRBD1. J was trimmed by 7 bases and V by 0 bases; bases with no gene match: 4. Per the germline V gene, CDR1 is MNHEY and CDR2 is SVGAGI. The CDR3 has 14 amino acids. CDR3 amino acids: CASSYSTGASGYTF. The CDR3 DNA reads as TGTGCCAGCAGTTACTCGACAGGGGCAAGTGGCTACACCTTC.

The gene calls are TRBV10-3 and TRBJ2-2, with a weak D call TRBD1 (6 bases). Germline loops: CDR1 ENHRY, CDR2 SYGVKD. The CDR3 spans 17 residues. V lost 2 bases, J lost 7 bases, and 20 bases lay in between. CDR3 sequence (DNA): TGTGCCATCAGTGAGGACAATACAGGGTTGCGCGGCGGGGAGCTGTTTTTT. It is translated as CAISEDNTGLRGGELFF.

The chain has TRBV28 and TRBJ2-7, with 7 positions matching TRBD2. Losses at the gene ends were 3 bases for V and 2 bases for J; bases not matched to a gene: 4. CDR3 length: 14 amino acids. In germline, CDR1 is MDHEN, CDR2 SYDVKM. The CDR3 sequence is CASSLQRGTYEQYF. The CDR3 nucleotides read TGTGCCAGCAGTTTGCAGCGGGGTACCTACGAGCAGTACTTC.

Comment on this clone: The junction departs from the called germline gene at one end, perhaps through a read error. The chain carries TRBV2 and TRBJ2-5; 8 positions match TRBD1. This CDR3 region has 13 residues. Per germline, CDR1 SNHLY and CDR2 FYNNEI. CDR3 bases: TGTGCCTGCAGTGGACAGGGCTCCTGGACCCAGTACTTC. This encodes CACSGQGSWTQYF.

This chain links TRBV5-5 with TRBJ2-2; D remains unclear. The CDR3 length is 20 residues. Germline V gene sequence: CDR1 SGHKS, CDR2 YYEKEE (reference sequence). V dropped 5 bases and J dropped 5 bases, with 31 bases sitting between them. The DNA for the CDR3 is TGTGCCAGCAGTTTTTTTAAGGCGAGATCTCGCCAGGAATTGACCGGGGAGCTGTTTTTT. Translating gives CASSFFKARSRQELTGELFF.

V gene TRBV7-9 combines with J gene TRBJ1-2, with D possibly being TRBD1 (6 bases). This CDR3 contains 14 residues. Germline assignment: CDR1 SEHNR and CDR2 FQNEAQ (reference sequence). Trimming pared 4 bases from V and 5 bases from J, leaving 14 bases between. The CDR3 here is CASSSSGAEYGYTF. The CDR3 DNA follows: TGTGCCAGCAGCTCGTCAGGGGCGGAGTATGGCTACACCTTC.

This chain joins TRBV9 and TRBJ1-1; 7 bases match TRBD1. This CDR3 has 13 residues. Germline V gives CDR1 SGDLS, CDR2 YYNGEE. J was trimmed by 10 bases and V by 3 bases; bases with no gene match: 9. The CDR3 here is CASSAQGPGGAFF. The CDR3 bases are TGTGCCAGCAGCGCACAGGGGCCAGGGGGAGCTTTCTTT.

The chain has TRBV5-1 and TRBJ1-2; 7 nucleotides agree with TRBD1. V lost 3 bases and J lost 2; bases outside the gene matches: 1. The CDR3 spans 13 residues. Germline V gene data show CDR1 as SGHRS and CDR2 as YFSETQ. The CDR3 loop reads CASSSGQNYGYTF. Here the CDR3 DNA reads TGCGCCAGCAGCTCGGGACAGAACTATGGCTACACCTTC.

The V gene is TRBV7-8, the J gene TRBJ1-1, with a possible D match to TRBD1 (5 bases). The length of the CDR3 is 11 residues. Trimming removed 5 bases from V and 11 bases from J, with 12 bases in between. CDR1 SGHVS and CDR2 FQNEAQ come from the germline V gene. The CDR3 DNA sequence: TGTGCCAGCAGCGTCGGGAGGGACGCTTTCTTT. Residues: CASSVGRDAFF.

V gene TRBV27 combines with J gene TRBJ1-2, with 7 positions matching TRBD1. Unmatched junction bases numbered 7, after V lost 1 base and J lost 5 bases. The CDR3 consists of 15 residues. CDR1 and CDR2 from the germline V gene are MNHEY and SMNVEV (reference sequence). The CDR3 DNA is TGTGCCAGCAGTTTATATCCCGGACAGGCGTATGGCTACACCTTC. This codes for CASSLYPGQAYGYTF.

This chain links TRBV6-1 with TRBJ1-1, with a possible D match to TRBD1 (6 bases). The germline V gene encodes CDR1 MNHNS and CDR2 SASEGT. V was cut by 0 bases and J by 4 bases, with 12 bases left in between. The CDR3 has 15 residues. The CDR3 sequence: CASSEALGGGTEAFF. In DNA form, the CDR3 reads TGTGCCAGCAGTGAAGCTCTGGGAGGGGGCACTGAAGCTTTCTTT.

This clone was counted a single time. The rearrangement links TRBV30 to TRBJ1-3; TRBD1 aligns across 7 bases. The CDR3 runs to 17 residues. Germline V gives CDR1 GTSNPN, CDR2 SVGIG (reference sequence). V lost 0 bases to trimming and J lost 0 bases; unmatched junction nucleotides: 8. The CDR3 loop reads CAWSVSGDSISGNTIYF. The CDR3, as DNA: TGTGCCTGGAGTGTATCAGGGGACAGTATCTCTGGAAACACCATATATTTT.

The chain recombines TRBV30 with TRBJ1-2, with no clear D. The V and J ends lost 0 bases and 8 bases respectively, with 16 bases between them. The CDR3 has 14 amino acids. Germline values: CDR1 GTSNPN, CDR2 SVGIG (reference sequence). DNA of the CDR3: TGTGCCTGGAGTGTACCGGGGAGCCTGGTGGGCTACACCTTC. Encoded protein: CAWSVPGSLVGYTF. Filled out from reference TRBV30 and TRBJ1-2, the complete variable domain reads SQTIHQWPATLVQPVGSPLSLECTVEGTSNPNLYWYRQAAGRGLQLLFYSVGIGQISSEVPQNLSASRPQDRQFILSSKKLLLSDSGFYLCAWSVPGSLVGYTFGSGTRLTVV.

This clone was recorded a few times. The chain links TRBV9 to TRBJ1-4; perhaps TRBD1 as D (5 bases). The ends were cut back, 8 bases at V and 8 bases at J, with 16 bases in the middle. The V gene's germline CDR1 is SGDLS and CDR2 YYNGEE. CDR3 length: 13 amino acids. This CDR3 is CASTGTGGEKLFF. The CDR3 region has the DNA TGTGCCAGTACCGGGACCGGAGGGGAAAAACTGTTTTTT.

The chain recombines TRBV6-5 with TRBJ1-2; 8 bases are shared with TRBD1. CDR1 MNHEY and CDR2 SVGAGI come from the germline V gene. CDR3 length: 16 amino acids. V lost 0 bases to trimming and J lost 4 bases; unmatched junction nucleotides: 7. DNA for the CDR3: TGTGCCAGCAGTTACTCCAGGGACAGGAATTCCTATGGCTACACCTTC. This sequence encodes CASSYSRDRNSYGYTF.

The chain carries TRBV24-1 and TRBJ2-3; 8 bases align to TRBD2. V was pared by 1 base and J by 4 bases, with 6 bases of the junction left unmatched. This CDR3 region has 16 residues. Germline lookup yields CDR1 KGHDR and CDR2 SFDVKD. In DNA, the CDR3 is TGTGCCACCAGTGATTTTGCGGGGGGATCAGCAGATACGCAGTATTTT. Translated, it gives CATSDFAGGSADTQYF.